This T cell receptor (beta chain) came from a study of blood T cell repertoires in COVID-19. Study overall: From the United States, Italy and Spain came samples of acute and convalescent COVID-19.

Cohort assignment relied on participant-reported clinical history. Recovered Cohort 3 donors showed two negative PCRs, clearance, or symptom resolution. Measured with immunoSEQ multiplex PCR; TCRdb has only the in-frame clones, and not every one. The repertoire holds about 440,000 clones, with 90% as singletons. Germline loops: CDR1 MNHNS, CDR2 SASEGT. This CDR3 spans 11 amino acids. Deletions cut 2 bases from V and 14 bases from J, with 12 bases between. This rearrangement joins TRBV6-1 to TRBJ1-1; D gene uncertain. Sequenced: PBMCs or T cells enriched from blood (not recorded which). This TCR derives from a man younger than 35 who had recovered from COVID-19. The CDR3 region is CASSELGRLFF. Written as DNA, the CDR3 is TGTGCCAGCAGTGAACTAGGCCGATTGTTCTTT.